The T cell receptor beta chain under discussion was sequenced for a study of shared T cell receptors in the human thymus (dated by TCRdb to the early 2020s). Looking at the study overall: The study investigated the way shared, self-reactive T-cell receptor alpha chains are produced in the human thymus.

To note about this clone: Its recognized antigen is unknown. The sample holds no much larger clone one base away, and base qualities are not on file.

Its CDR3 holds 16 amino acids, cysteine through phenylalanine. Of all the DNA, just the CDR3 is kept, 48 bases in frame from base 1. Trimming accounts for 6 bases at V and 5 bases at J, while the number of junction bases matched to no gene is 14. Libraries were built with the immunoSEQ multiplex PCR assay. TCRdb re-hosts the immuneACCESS table, in-frame sequences only. Its copies lack some clones; in the studies checked, an unresolved V gene accounts for under half of them, and the cause for the rest is not known. The sample records fewer than 700,000 clones, more than 75% of which are singletons. The ten top clones hold about 0.01% of the sample. The same sample was also used in a study of human thymus T cells. Per that second paper: Immunologically healthy infants undergoing open corrective cardiac surgery for congenital heart defects in Finland were used as donors. Thymus tissue was collected as surgical resects that were removed during corrective cardiac surgery. Usage of V and J gene segments appeared to be biased in both the thymic and the peripheral blood repertoires. According to the related research, thymic TCR repertoires were highly overlapping among unrelated individuals. The study characterized TCR alpha and beta repertoires from about 8 infant thymus samples and a few related peripheral blood samples. The infant donors were 7 to 244 days old, and the cohort included five to seven males and a couple of females. Thymocytes were freed from the tissue by mechanical means and kept at -70 degrees C as pellets of roughly 9-34 million cells. Genomic DNA was extracted from frozen cell pellets with a QIAsymphony instrument. The immunoSEQ multiplex PCR assay was used to amplify the TCRB and TCRAD loci from a standardized quantity of quality-controlled genomic DNA. The amplicons covered the V(D)J region and were long enough to include the CDR3 and to identify the V and J genes. Through the commercial immunoSEQ service, the amplicons were sequenced on an Illumina platform. Primer bias and sequencing errors were corrected as previously described, and TCRAD and TCRB definitions were based on the IMGT database. immunoSEQ Analyzer 3.0 and VDJTools were used for repertoire analysis, which covered basic statistics, V/J segment usage, diversity estimates, rarefaction and pairwise overlap. Chao1, ChaoE, Efron-Thisted, Shannon and inverse Simpson indices were used to estimate diversity, which was also estimated on datasets down-sampled to the smallest sample. Repertoire overlap used strict matching of CDR3 nucleotide sequence, V gene and J gene, with Jaccard-based multidimensional scaling clustering. On average, thymus samples gave about 810,000 unique TCRB clonotypes, whereas blood samples gave 75,000 to 95,000.

Source material: thymocytes. The sequence links TRBV5-3 to TRBJ2-7; TRBD2 matches 10 bases in the middle. TRBV5-3 is reported as an ORF; its role is uncertain. The origin of this receptor is a boy less than two years old with a congenital heart defect. Donor details come from another sample of the same person, matched by shared clones. The CDR3 region has the sequence CARTSPLSGRMDEQYF. Read as DNA, the sequence is TGTGCCAGAACCTCCCCCCTTAGCGGGAGGATGGACGAGCAGTACTTC.